The sequence of this T cell receptor (beta chain) was determined in a study of cytomegalovirus exposure and HLA in healthy donors. About the study: The Caucasian-associated ancestry cluster contained 81% of the roughly 370 genotyped donors. Study results and caveats: For cytomegalovirus status, the classifier reportedly gave diagnoses with high specificity and sensitivity. Data from an earlier analysis indicated that most TCR beta V segments were productive either about 87% or about 30% of the time.

Note on this clone: Its cognate antigen is unknown.

V was clipped by 5 bases and J by 0 bases, with 8 bases between them. The CDR3 has 15 residues. The V gene's germline CDR1 is SGHAT and CDR2 FQNNGV. Primers for the PCR totalled 60 Vbeta and 13 Jbeta. Produced via immunoSEQ multiplex PCR; TCRdb's table is partial and in-frame only. Altogether more than 150,000 clones are present, roughly four fifths being singletons, with the ten largest covering roughly 1.4%. The clonotype was recovered from a middle-aged man in good health and CMV-seronegative. The rearrangement uses TRBV11-2 and TRBJ2-6, with D possibly TRBD1 on 6 matching bases. The sample consisted of PBMCs. CDR3 nucleotides: TGTGCCAGCAGCCGCAGGGGCTCTGGGGCCAACGTCCTGACTTTC. It encodes CASSRRGSGANVLTF.